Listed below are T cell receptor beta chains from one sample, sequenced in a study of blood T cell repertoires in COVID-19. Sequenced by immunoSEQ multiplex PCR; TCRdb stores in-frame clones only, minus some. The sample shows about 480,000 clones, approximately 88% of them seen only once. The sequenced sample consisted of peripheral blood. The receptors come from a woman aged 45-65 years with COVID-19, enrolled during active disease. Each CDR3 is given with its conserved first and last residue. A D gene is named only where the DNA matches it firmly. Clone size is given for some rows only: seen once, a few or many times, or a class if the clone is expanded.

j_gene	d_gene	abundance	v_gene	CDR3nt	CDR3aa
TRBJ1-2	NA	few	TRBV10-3	TGTGCCATCAGTGAGGTAGAGGGTGGCTACACCTTC	CAISEVEGGYTF
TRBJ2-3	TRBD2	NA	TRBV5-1	TGCGCCAGCAGCTTGGGTAGCGGGGGGGCAACAGATACGCAGTATTTT	CASSLGSGGATDTQYF
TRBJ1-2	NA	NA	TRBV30	TGTGCCTGGAGTGCTACAGAATTGCGAGCTAACTATGGCTACACCTTC	CAWSATELRANYGYTF
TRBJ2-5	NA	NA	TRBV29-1	TGCAGCGTTGGGGGAGCAGAGACCCAGTACTTC	CSVGGAETQYF
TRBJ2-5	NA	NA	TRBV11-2	TGTGCCAGCAGCCCGGGGGGAGGGGGGCAAGAGACCCAGTACTTC	CASSPGGGGQETQYF
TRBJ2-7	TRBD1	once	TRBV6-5	TGTGCCAGCAGACGGGGACAGGGGCGGTTCGAGCAGTACTTC	CASRRGQGRFEQYF
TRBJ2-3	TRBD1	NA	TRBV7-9	TGTGCCAGCAGCTCGACAGGGGGTCGCACAGATACGCAGTATTTT	CASSSTGGRTDTQYF
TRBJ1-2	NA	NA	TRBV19	TGTGCCAGTAGTGCCCGGGGGGGTCCCAGGGGCTATGGCTACACCTTC	CASSARGGPRGYGYTF
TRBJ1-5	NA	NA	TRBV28	TGTGCCAGCAGTCCGACAGGAATCAGCAATCAGCCCCAGCATTTT	CASSPTGISNQPQHF
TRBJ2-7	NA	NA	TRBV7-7	TGTGCCAGCAGCTTAACTCCGAGCTCCTACGAGCAGTACTTC	CASSLTPSSYEQYF
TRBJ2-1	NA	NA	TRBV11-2	TGTGCCAGCAGCTCCTTTGCGGGGGCCCGTAATGAGCAGTTCTTC	CASSSFAGARNEQFF
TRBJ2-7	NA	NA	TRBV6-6	TGTGCCAGCAGTTCGGTTGACGACAGCTCCTACGAGCAGTACTTC	CASSSVDDSSYEQYF
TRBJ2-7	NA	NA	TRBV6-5	TGTGCCAGCAGGTTCGGTCCTGAGAGCGAGCAGTACTTC	CASRFGPESEQYF
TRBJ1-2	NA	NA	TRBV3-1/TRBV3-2	TGTGCCAGCAGCCAAGAACCGACGGGATCACAAGGCTACACCTTC	CASSQEPTGSQGYTF
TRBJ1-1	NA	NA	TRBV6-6	TGTGCCAGCAGTTACTCTGGGTCGGGTGCTTTCTTT	CASSYSGSGAFF
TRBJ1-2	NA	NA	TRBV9	TGTGCCAGCAGCGTAGGACAGTTTAACTATGGCTACACCTTC	CASSVGQFNYGYTF
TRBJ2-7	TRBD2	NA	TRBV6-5	TGTGCCATTACAGCGGGGGGGCCTAAGGAGCAGTACTTC	CAITAGGPKEQYF
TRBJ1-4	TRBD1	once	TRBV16	TGTGCCAGCAGCCAATCACGGGCCCAGGGGGCGAAACTGTTTTTT	CASSQSRAQGAKLFF
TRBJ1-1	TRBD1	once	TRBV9	TGTGCCAGCAGCCCCTCGCAGACAGGGGAAGCTTTCTTT	CASSPSQTGEAFF
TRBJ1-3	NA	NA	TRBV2	TGTGCCAGCAGCAGCAGGGGTGCATCTGGAAACACCATATATTTT	CASSSRGASGNTIYF
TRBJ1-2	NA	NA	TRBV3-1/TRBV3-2	TGTGCCAGCAGCCAACAAGGGGTTAACTATGGCTACACCTTC	CASSQQGVNYGYTF
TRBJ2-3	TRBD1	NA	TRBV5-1	TGCGCCAGCAGCTTGGAGGACAGGCCCGCCACAGATACGCAGTATTTT	CASSLEDRPATDTQYF
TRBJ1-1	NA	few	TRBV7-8	TGTGCCAGCAGCTCGACAGGCCAAGACGGGAACACTGAAGCTTTCTTT	CASSSTGQDGNTEAFF
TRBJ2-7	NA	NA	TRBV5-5	TGTGCCAGCAGCTTGGTTCCAGGGGATGTCTACGAGCAGTACTTC	CASSLVPGDVYEQYF